This T cell receptor beta chain was found in a study of OX40 agonist ivuxolimab in advanced cancers. Method: immunoSEQ multiplex PCR; TCRdb's copy keeps in-frame clones and lacks some. The sample has roughly 90,000 clones; roughly nine tenths are singletons. CDR1 and CDR2 from the germline V gene are SGHRS and YFSETQ. Trimming took 0 bases from V and 1 from J, leaving 11 bases between them. This CDR3 contains 15 residues. The source of this sequence is an adult with an advanced solid tumor such as melanoma, head and neck, liver or kidney cancer. The J gene is TRBJ2-7, the V gene TRBV5-1; D is unclear. Sequencing used CD4+ or CD8+ T cells sorted from blood, obtained in a trial of the OX40 agonist ivuxolimab. In nucleotides, the CDR3 is TGCGCCAGCAGCTTGGTTCTAGGTAGGTCCTACGAGCAGTACTTC. Its protein product is CASSLVLGRSYEQYF.